Below are 25 T cell receptor beta chains sequenced from a single sample in a study of cytomegalovirus exposure and HLA in healthy donors. PCR used 60 Vbeta primers and 13 Jbeta primers. Profiling relied on immunoSEQ multiplex PCR, and the TCRdb table lists in-frame clones only, not all of them. The table lists 150,000 to 200,000 clones, 80% of them singletons, with 6% to 7.5% in the top ten. The sequenced sample was PBMCs. Every receptor here comes from a man between 25 and 39 years old in good health and CMV-seropositive.

Worth noting for this clone: Relative to the germline gene, one junction end is altered; a read error may explain this. J is TRBJ2-7 and V is TRBV7-9; TRBD1 matches 10 bases. This CDR3 contains 15 residues. Germline CDR1 SEHNR, CDR2 FQNEAQ (reference sequence). Here the CDR3 reads CSSSFPGTGVSEQYF. The CDR3 DNA follows: TGTTCCAGCAGCTTTCCCGGGACAGGGGTATCGGAGCAGTACTTC.

The chain links TRBV7-2 to TRBJ2-5; D may be TRBD2 (5 bases). CDR3 length equals 13 residues. Germline CDR1 reads SGHTA; CDR2 reads FQGNSA. Trimming removed 1 base at V and 3 bases at J, with 6 bases between. This CDR3 reads CASSLVREETQYF. DNA of the CDR3: TGTGCCAGCAGCTTAGTGAGGGAAGAGACCCAGTACTTC.

In its sample, this clone was seen a few times. The chain joins TRBV6-5 to TRBJ1-1; D remains ambiguous. The germline V gene encodes CDR1 MNHEY and CDR2 SVGAGI. The CDR3 runs to 14 residues. Trimming left V 3 bases short and J 1 base short, with 9 bases between. CDR3 sequence reads: CASSYGQRNTEAFF. In DNA form, the CDR3 reads TGTGCCAGCAGTTATGGGCAGAGGAACACTGAAGCTTTCTTT.

This clone appeared a few times. The genes are TRBV7-9 and TRBJ1-1, with 7 bases lining up with TRBD1. This CDR3 has 14 residues. V dropped 4 bases and J dropped 8; count of bases not matched to a gene: 10. Germline V gene lookup returns CDR1 SEHNR and CDR2 FQNEAQ (reference sequence). The chain's CDR3 is CASSSRQGIVEAFF. The CDR3 DNA sequence: TGTGCCAGCAGCTCAAGACAGGGTATAGTGGAAGCTTTCTTT. Complete variable domain (other parts from reference TRBV7-9 and TRBJ1-1): DTGVSQNPRHKITKRGQNVTFRCDPISEHNRLYWYRQTLGQGPEFLTYFQNEAQLEKSRLLSDRFSAERPKGSFSTLEIQRTEQGDSAMYLCASSSRQGIVEAFFGQGTRLTVV.

The chain has TRBV9 and TRBJ2-2, with 7 nucleotides matching TRBD2. Germline lookup yields CDR1 SGDLS and CDR2 YYNGEE. CDR3 size: 14 residues. The J segment lost 4 bases and the V segment lost 4 bases, leaving 4 bases of the junction unmatched. The CDR3 DNA sequence: TGTGCCAGCAGCACACGGACTAGCACCGGGGAGCTGTTTTTT. It translates to CASSTRTSTGELFF. The entire variable domain, with the rest obtained from reference TRBV9 and TRBJ2-2, is as follows: DSGVTQTPKHLITATGQRVTLRCSPRSGDLSVYWYQQSLDQGLQFLIQYYNGEERAKGNILERFSAQQFPDLHSELNLSSLELGDSALYFCASSTRTSTGELFFGEGSRLTVL.

This clone turned up a few times. The chain carries TRBV6-1 and TRBJ2-2; D ambiguous. V was cut by 0 bases and J by 1 base, with 6 bases left in between. The length of the CDR3 is 15 residues. Germline CDR1 reads MNHNS; CDR2 reads SASEGT. The DNA for the CDR3 is TGTGCCAGCAGTGAAGCGGCAGGGAACACCGGGGAGCTGTTTTTT. Translation gives CASSEAAGNTGELFF.

The chain's CDR3 is CASSLGNTVFF. In DNA, the CDR3 is TGTGCCAGCAGCTTAGGAAACACAGTGTTTTTT. The genes are TRBV11-3 and TRBJ2-2; the D is unclear. Trimming removed 1 base from V and 15 bases from J, with 9 bases in between. In germline, CDR1 is SGHNT, CDR2 YENEEA. This CDR3 is built from 11 residues.

This sequence joins TRBV2 and TRBJ2-3; TRBD2 agrees at 8 bases. The V and J ends lost 4 bases and 3 bases, in that order; junction bases with no gene match: 24. The CDR3 has 21 amino acids. Germline lookup yields CDR1 SNHLY and CDR2 FYNNEI. The CDR3 DNA reads TGTGCCAGCAGTGTGGCCCAACCATCCTTAAAGCGGGGGCAGATGACAGATACGCAGTATTTT. Its translation is CASSVAQPSLKRGQMTDTQYF.

The rearrangement links TRBV11-2 to TRBJ2-4; 12 bases map to TRBD1. This CDR3 contains 14 residues. V trimming: 5 bases; J trimming: 8 bases; junction bases outside the gene matches: 4. The germline V gene encodes CDR1 SGHAT and CDR2 FQNNGV. CDR3 coding DNA: TGTGCCAGCAGCACCGGGACAGGGGGCGACATTCAGTACTTC. It codes for CASSTGTGGDIQYF.

The chain is built from TRBV29-1 and TRBJ1-4; 11 positions agree with TRBD1. V lost 7 bases and J lost 7; bases outside the gene matches: 5. CDR3 size: 13 residues. CDR1 is SQVTM and CDR2 is ANQGSEA in the germline V gene. The CDR3 sequence: CSAGQGAGEKLFF. CDR3 sequence (DNA): TGCAGCGCAGGACAGGGGGCGGGTGAAAAACTGTTTTTT.

The CDR3 loop is CASSFVAGGPHEQFF. The CDR3, as DNA: TGTGCCAGCAGCTTTGTAGCGGGAGGGCCCCATGAGCAGTTCTTC. This chain uses TRBV11-3 with TRBJ2-1; 11 nucleotides align to TRBD2. CDR1 SGHNT and CDR2 YENEEA come from the germline V gene. This CDR3 has 15 residues. V dropped 3 bases and J dropped 8; count of bases not matched to a gene: 6.

V is TRBV27 and J is TRBJ1-5, with 7 bases fitting TRBD1. Looked up from germline, CDR1 is MNHEY and CDR2 is SMNVEV (reference sequence). The junction had 3 bases not matched to a gene; V was cut back by 6 bases and J by 1 base. This CDR3 contains 14 residues. The CDR3 region is CASRGTASNQPQHF. CDR3 DNA: TGTGCCAGCAGGGGGACAGCGAGCAATCAGCCCCAGCATTTT.

The chain combines TRBV27 with TRBJ2-2, with D tentatively TRBD2 (5 bases). The CDR3 is 14 amino acids. Germline CDR1 MNHEY, CDR2 SMNVEV (reference sequence). Deletions cut 6 bases from V and 3 bases from J, with 11 bases between. CDR3 nucleotides: TGTGCCAGCAGCACTAGACCCCACACCGGGGAGCTGTTTTTT. Its translation is CASSTRPHTGELFF.

This clone has just a few counts. This rearrangement joins TRBV19 to TRBJ2-2; 8 bases are shared with TRBD2. This CDR3 is built from 14 residues. Losses at the gene ends were 7 bases for V and 5 bases for J; bases not matched to a gene: 6. From germline, CDR1 is LNHDA and CDR2 SQIVND (reference sequence). CDR3 sequence reads: CASTAGGRTGELFF. CDR3 nucleotide sequence: TGTGCCAGTACGGCGGGAGGACGAACCGGGGAGCTGTTTTTT.

This clone came up once. The chain couples TRBV11-2 to TRBJ2-5, with TRBD2 matching over 12 bases. After removal of 5 bases from V and 4 bases from J, the junction contained 5 bases not matched to a gene. The CDR3 spans 15 residues. The germline CDR1 and CDR2 sequences are SGHAT and FQNNGV. CDR3 nucleotide sequence: TGTGCCAGCAGCCAACGACTAGCGGGGGTAGAGACCCAGTACTTC. Protein product: CASSQRLAGVETQYF.

The genes are TRBV2 and TRBJ2-5; the D gene is possibly TRBD1 (6 bases). The CDR3 loop spans 13 amino acids. The germline V and J ends were trimmed by 6 bases and 1 base, with 9 bases remaining between them. The V gene's germline CDR1 is SNHLY and CDR2 FYNNEI. CDR3 DNA: TGTGCCAGCAGGGGACAAGCCCAAGAGACCCAGTACTTC. Encoded protein: CASRGQAQETQYF.

The J gene is TRBJ2-7, the V gene TRBV7-9; D ambiguous. Trimming shortened V by 6 bases and J by 4 bases, and 10 bases separated the two germline ends. The CDR3 extends over 12 amino acids. Germline CDR1 reads SEHNR; CDR2 reads FQNEAQ (reference sequence). The CDR3 loop reads CASSSTGYEQYF. DNA for the CDR3: TGTGCCAGCAGTTCCACTGGTTACGAGCAGTACTTC.

This clone is labeled medium-sized. CDR3 amino acids: CASSSRAGTDEQYF. The CDR3 DNA follows: TGTGCCAGCAGCTCCCGAGCCGGGACAGACGAGCAGTACTTC. The chain is built from TRBV7-6 and TRBJ2-7, with TRBD1 matching 7 bases. The germline V gene encodes CDR1 SGHVS and CDR2 FNYEAQ. V lost 4 bases and J lost 5; bases outside the gene matches: 8. The CDR3 runs 14 residues.

This chain joins TRBV5-1 and TRBJ2-2; 7 bases agree with TRBD1. Germline loops: CDR1 SGHRS, CDR2 YFSETQ. Trimming cost V 3 bases and J 4 bases; bases outside gene matches: 3. The CDR3 extends over 14 amino acids. CDR3 bases: TGCGCCAGCAGCTGGGGACAGCTCACCGGGGAGCTGTTTTTT. Translated: CASSWGQLTGELFF. Supplemented by reference TRBV5-1 and TRBJ2-2, the full variable domain reads KAGVTQTPRYLIKTRGQQVTLSCSPISGHRSVSWYQQTPGQGLQFLFEYFSETQRNKGNFPGRFSGRQFSNSRSEMNVSTLELGDSALYLCASSWGQLTGELFFGEGSRLTVL.

This sequence joins TRBV2 and TRBJ1-6, with D unclear. This CDR3 is built from 14 residues. Trimming shortened V by 7 bases and J by 2 bases, and 9 bases separated the two germline ends. Germline-derived CDR1 and CDR2 are SNHLY and FYNNEI. The CDR3 DNA reads as TGTGCCAGCACTACTTACCCCTATAATTCACCCCTCCACTTT. Translation: CASTTYPYNSPLHF. The complete variable domain, with remaining parts taken from reference TRBV2 and TRBJ1-6, reads EPEVTQTPSHQVTQMGQEVILRCVPISNHLYFYWYRQILGQKVEFLVSFYNNEISEKSEIFDDQFSVERPDGSNFTLKIRSTKLEDSAMYFCASTTYPYNSPLHFGNGTRLTVT.

The chain recombines TRBV6-6 with TRBJ1-5; 7 bases fit TRBD1. Per germline, CDR1 MNHNY and CDR2 SVGAGI (reference sequence). V lost 6 bases, J lost 7 bases, and 9 bases stayed unmatched. This CDR3 comprises 14 residues. Here the CDR3 reads CASRRGTDGQPQHF. The CDR3 DNA reads TGTGCCAGCAGAAGGGGGACAGACGGGCAGCCCCAGCATTTT.

The chain is built from TRBV7-6 and TRBJ2-7, with TRBD2 matching 14 bases. This CDR3 region has 18 residues. Germline-derived CDR1 and CDR2 are SGHVS and FNYEAQ. After removal of 1 base from V and 6 bases from J, the junction contained 11 bases not matched to a gene. The CDR3 region is CASSLVRGLAGDLREQYF. CDR3 sequence (DNA): TGTGCCAGCAGCTTAGTTCGGGGACTAGCGGGAGATCTCCGCGAGCAGTACTTC.

This clone was detected only once. J is TRBJ1-4 and V is TRBV19, with 9 bases identical to TRBD1. Germline CDR1 is LNHDA and CDR2 is SQIVND (reference sequence). The trim removed 6 bases at V and 7 bases at J, leaving 6 bases unmatched. This CDR3 region has 14 residues. The chain's CDR3 is CASRNRGRGEKLFF. CDR3 in DNA: TGTGCCAGTAGGAACAGGGGGCGAGGTGAAAAACTGTTTTTT.

V and J are TRBV9 and TRBJ2-3, with 7 bases that match TRBD2. V lost 3 bases and J lost 1; bases outside the gene matches: 11. Germline CDR1 reads SGDLS; CDR2 reads YYNGEE. This CDR3 contains 17 residues. CDR3: CASSERDHEWGTDTQYF. The CDR3 DNA sequence: TGTGCCAGCAGCGAGCGGGACCACGAATGGGGCACAGATACGCAGTATTTT.

The gene calls are TRBV28 and TRBJ2-7; 8 nucleotides agree with TRBD1. The CDR3 length is 15 residues. The V and J ends lost 3 bases and 3 bases, in that order; junction bases with no gene match: 7. The germline CDR1 and CDR2 sequences are MDHEN and SYDVKM. DNA for the CDR3: TGTGCCAGCAGTTTCGGGGACAGGCGCTTCTACGAGCAGTACTTC. Translated, it gives CASSFGDRRFYEQYF.